These T cell receptor beta chains were read from a single sample in a study of blood T cell repertoires in COVID-19. Using immunoSEQ multiplex PCR, the repertoire was profiled, and TCRdb retains in-frame clones only, with some absent. The table shows 250,000 to 300,000 clones, with less than 90% occurring only once. The specimen sequenced was peripheral blood. These receptors all come from a young woman with COVID-19, enrolled during active disease. CDR3s include the opening cysteine and the closing phenylalanine or tryptophan. A D gene is named only where the DNA matches it firmly. The size entry is marked missing in some rows and otherwise reads once, few, many or a size class.

TRBD1	TRBV5-1	.	TRBJ1-5	CASSLGDSFNQPQHF	TGCGCCAGCAGCTTGGGGGACAGTTTCAATCAGCCCCAGCATTTT
.	TRBV27	.	TRBJ1-2	CASRYEVGREYF	TGTGCCAGCAGATACGAGGTGGGCAGGGAATACTTC
.	TRBV28	.	TRBJ2-2	CASQHGGAINTGELFF	TGTGCCAGTCAACACGGAGGCGCGATCAACACCGGGGAGCTGTTTTTT
TRBD1	TRBV6-5	.	TRBJ1-5	CASKGQGYGNQPQHF	TGTGCCAGCAAGGGACAGGGTTACGGCAATCAGCCCCAGCATTTT
.	TRBV27	.	TRBJ1-5	CASSIGVWNQPQHF	TGTGCCAGCAGTATCGGGGTCTGGAATCAGCCCCAGCATTTT
.	TRBV9	.	TRBJ2-3	CASSTRTSGDTQYF	TGTGCCAGCAGCACCAGGACCTCAGGGGATACGCAGTATTTT
.	TRBV27	few	TRBJ2-7	CASSASGGTITYEQYF	TGTGCCAGCAGTGCGTCCGGCGGAACTATAACCTACGAGCAGTACTTC
.	TRBV9	.	TRBJ1-5	CASSALGGSNQPQHF	TGTGCCAGCAGCGCCCTAGGCGGGAGCAATCAGCCCCAGCATTTT
TRBD2	TRBV2	few	TRBJ2-2	CASSELAGEGPGELFF	TGTGCCAGCAGTGAACTAGCGGGTGAAGGTCCCGGGGAGCTGTTTTTT
.	TRBV28	.	TRBJ1-1	CASSLNRVGNTEAFF	TGTGCCAGCAGTTTGAACAGAGTTGGAAACACTGAAGCTTTCTTT
TRBD1	TRBV5-1	.	TRBJ1-2	CASSSSGTGVGYTF	TGCGCCAGCAGCTCTTCCGGGACAGGGGTCGGCTACACCTTC
TRBD1	TRBV19	.	TRBJ2-3	CASSEGQGKADTQYF	TGTGCCAGTAGTGAGGGACAGGGGAAGGCAGATACGCAGTATTTT
.	TRBV19	.	TRBJ2-7	CASSIGKGTYEQYF	TGTGCCAGTAGTATTGGAAAGGGGACCTACGAGCAGTACTTC
TRBD2	TRBV4-1	.	TRBJ2-7	CASSQPTGRAYEQYF	TGCGCCAGCAGCCAACCTACTGGGAGGGCCTACGAGCAGTACTTC
TRBD2	TRBV27	.	TRBJ2-2	CASKGREDPTGELFF	TGTGCCAGCAAGGGGAGGGAGGACCCCACCGGGGAGCTGTTTTTT
TRBD2	TRBV9	.	TRBJ2-3	CASSVDGLAGETDTQYF	TGTGCCAGCAGCGTAGACGGGTTGGCGGGGGAAACAGATACGCAGTATTTT
.	TRBV6-5	.	TRBJ2-2	CASSYARAGDGELFF	TGTGCCAGCAGTTACGCCCGGGCCGGGGACGGGGAGCTGTTTTTT
TRBD1	TRBV24-1	.	TRBJ2-5	CATSDLTGTAQETQYF	TGTGCCACCAGTGACCTCACCGGGACAGCTCAAGAGACCCAGTACTTC
.	TRBV27	.	TRBJ2-7	CASSLGRGYEQYF	TGTGCCAGCAGTCTCGGACGGGGCTACGAGCAGTACTTC
.	TRBV4-1	few	TRBJ1-2	CASSQETVHYGYTF	TGCGCCAGCAGCCAAGAAACAGTTCACTATGGCTACACCTTC
.	TRBV6-5	.	TRBJ2-5	CARVRGGVQETQYF	TGTGCCAGGGTCCGCGGGGGCGTGCAAGAGACCCAGTACTTC
TRBD1	TRBV18	.	TRBJ2-5	CASSPPGQGGETQYF	TGTGCCAGCTCACCACCAGGACAGGGAGGCGAGACCCAGTACTTC
.	TRBV2	.	TRBJ2-7	CASDVDSSYEQYF	TGTGCCAGCGACGTCGACAGCTCCTACGAGCAGTACTTC
.	TRBV27	.	TRBJ2-1	CASSLRGSREQFF	TGTGCCAGCAGTTTAAGGGGCAGTCGGGAGCAGTTCTTC
.	TRBV15	.	TRBJ1-4	CATSTEPTTNEKLFF	TGTGCCACCAGCACCGAACCTACAACTAATGAAAAACTGTTTTTT
.	TRBV11-2	once	TRBJ2-2	CASSLATQGPGELFF	TGTGCCAGCAGCTTAGCCACACAGGGTCCCGGGGAGCTGTTTTTT
.	TRBV5-8	.	TRBJ2-6	CASSSGEGANVLTF	TGTGCCAGCAGCTCTGGGGAGGGGGCCAACGTCCTGACTTTC
TRBD2	TRBV15	once	TRBJ2-1	CATSRKTTLAGGHEQFF	TGTGCCACCAGCAGAAAGACGACCCTAGCGGGGGGGCATGAGCAGTTCTTC
TRBD1	TRBV7-9	.	TRBJ1-3	CASSEQGLENTIYF	TGTGCCAGCAGCGAACAGGGGCTGGAAAACACCATATATTTT
.	TRBV4-2	.	TRBJ2-1	CASSRDTGTEQFF	TGTGCCAGCAGCCGTGACACAGGGACTGAGCAGTTCTTC
TRBD2	TRBV11-2	.	TRBJ2-1	CASSLGPAGIEQFF	TGTGCCAGCAGCTTAGGTCCAGCGGGGATCGAGCAGTTCTTC
TRBD1	TRBV2	.	TRBJ1-2	CALPGTGRSRGPYGYTF	TGTGCCTTACCGGGGACAGGGCGCTCAAGGGGACCATATGGCTACACCTTC
.	TRBV27	few	TRBJ1-4	CASSLQGRTNEKLFF	TGTGCCAGCAGTTTACAGGGGCGAACTAATGAAAAACTGTTTTTT
.	TRBV6-5	once	TRBJ2-7	CASSYGTFSYEQYF	TGTGCCAGCAGTTACGGGACATTCTCCTACGAGCAGTACTTC
.	TRBV5-4	.	TRBJ1-1	CASSDPDRLNTEAFF	TGTGCCAGCAGCGACCCTGACAGACTGAACACTGAAGCTTTCTTT
TRBD1	TRBV24-1	.	TRBJ2-5	CATSDATGVMETQYF	TGTGCCACCAGTGATGCCACAGGGGTAATGGAGACCCAGTACTTC
TRBD2	TRBV7-2	.	TRBJ2-7	CASSFGGGLSYEQYF	TGTGCCAGCAGCTTTGGCGGGGGGCTCTCCTACGAGCAGTACTTC